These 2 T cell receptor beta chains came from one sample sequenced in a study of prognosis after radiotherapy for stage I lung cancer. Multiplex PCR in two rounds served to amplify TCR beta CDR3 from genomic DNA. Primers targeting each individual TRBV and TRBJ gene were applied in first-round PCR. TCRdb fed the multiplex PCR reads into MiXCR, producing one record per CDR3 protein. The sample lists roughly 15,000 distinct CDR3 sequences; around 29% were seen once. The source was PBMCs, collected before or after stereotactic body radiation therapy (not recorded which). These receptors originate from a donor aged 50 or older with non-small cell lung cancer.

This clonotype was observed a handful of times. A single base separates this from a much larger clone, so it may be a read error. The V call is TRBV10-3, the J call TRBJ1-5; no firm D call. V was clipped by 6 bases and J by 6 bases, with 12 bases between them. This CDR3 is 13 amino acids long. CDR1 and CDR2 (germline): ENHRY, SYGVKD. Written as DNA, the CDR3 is TGTGCCATCAGGAGGGTATCGGGTCAGCCCCAGCATTTT. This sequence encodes CAIRRVSGQPQHF.

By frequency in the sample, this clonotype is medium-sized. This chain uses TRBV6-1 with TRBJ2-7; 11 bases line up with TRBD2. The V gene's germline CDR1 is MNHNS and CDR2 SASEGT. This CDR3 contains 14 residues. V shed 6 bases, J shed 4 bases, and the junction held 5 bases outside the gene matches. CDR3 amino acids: CASRQTSGIYEQYF. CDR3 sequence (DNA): TGTGCCAGCAGACAGACTAGCGGGATATACGAGCAGTACTTC.